This is a list of T cell receptor beta chains from one sample in a study of T-cell reconstitution after alpha-beta-depleted transplantation in children. In TCRdb, the PCR reads were re-called with MiXCR into one record per CDR3 protein. The data show roughly 500,000 distinct CDR3 sequences, over 25% seen once. Here the sequenced sample was PBMCs from the stem cell graft donor, taken from the stem cell graft. All receptors derive from a human donor who donated a stem cell graft to a child with aplastic anemia. Each CDR3 is given with its conserved first and last residue. The D gene is left open where the match is weak. A row's size may be missing; if present it is once, few, many or a size class.

-	TRBV4-3	TRBJ2-7	-	CASSRSRTDTEQYF	TGCGCCAGCAGCCGTAGTAGGACGGACACCGAGCAGTACTTC
few	TRBV19	TRBJ1-1	-	CAGGDREAFF	TGTGCTGGGGGGGATCGTGAAGCTTTCTTT
-	TRBV2	TRBJ1-2	-	CASSVLPTSPYGYTF	TGTGCCAGCAGTGTATTACCGACATCCCCTTATGGCTACACCTTC
-	TRBV14	TRBJ2-1	-	CASSRALEQFF	TGTGCCAGCAGCCGCGCGCTTGAGCAGTTCTTC
-	TRBV12-3/TRBV12-4	TRBJ2-3	TRBD2	CASSPPRGAGAADTQYF	TGTGCCAGCAGCCCCCCACGGGGAGCGGGAGCGGCAGATACGCAGTATTTT
few	TRBV28	TRBJ2-5	TRBD2	CASSPPVAGNQETQYF	TGTGCCAGCAGCCCCCCAGTAGCGGGAAACCAAGAGACCCAGTACTTC
few	TRBV9	TRBJ2-3	-	CASSADSISTDTQYF	TGTGCCAGCAGCGCGGACTCCATTAGCACAGATACGCAGTATTTT
few	TRBV6-2/TRBV6-3	TRBJ2-7	-	CASRGRTWRSYEQYF	TGTGCCAGCAGGGGTCGGACATGGAGATCCTACGAGCAGTACTTC
-	TRBV15	TRBJ2-5	TRBD2	CATSRETSGQETQYF	TGTGCCACCAGCAGAGAGACTAGCGGACAAGAGACCCAGTACTTC
few	TRBV13	TRBJ1-2	-	CASSLVSGKGGYTF	TGTGCCAGCAGCTTAGTCTCGGGCAAGGGTGGCTACACCTTC
-	TRBV7-2	TRBJ1-1	-	CASSFGQGGEAFF	TGTGCCAGCAGCTTCGGGCAGGGCGGTGAAGCTTTCTTT